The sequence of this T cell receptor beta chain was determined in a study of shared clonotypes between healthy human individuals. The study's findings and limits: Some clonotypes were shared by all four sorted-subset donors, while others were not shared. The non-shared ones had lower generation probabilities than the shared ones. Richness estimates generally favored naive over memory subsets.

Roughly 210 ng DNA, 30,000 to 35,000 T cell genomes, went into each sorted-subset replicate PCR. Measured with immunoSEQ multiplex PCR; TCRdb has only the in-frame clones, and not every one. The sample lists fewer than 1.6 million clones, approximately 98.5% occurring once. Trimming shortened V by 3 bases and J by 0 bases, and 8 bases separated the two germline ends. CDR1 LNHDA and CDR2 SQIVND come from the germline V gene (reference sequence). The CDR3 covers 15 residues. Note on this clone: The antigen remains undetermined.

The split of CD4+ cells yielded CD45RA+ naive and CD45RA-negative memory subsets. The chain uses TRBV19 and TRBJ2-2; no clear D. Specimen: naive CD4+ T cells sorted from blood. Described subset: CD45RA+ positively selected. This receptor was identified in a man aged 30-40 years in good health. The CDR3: CASSIDDPNTGELFF. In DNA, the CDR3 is TGTGCCAGTAGTATCGACGACCCGAACACCGGGGAGCTGTTTTTT. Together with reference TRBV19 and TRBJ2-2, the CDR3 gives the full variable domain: DGGITQSPKYLFRKEGQNVTLSCEQNLNHDAMYWYRQDPGQGLRLIYYSQIVNDFQKGDIAEGYSVSREKKESFPLTVTSAQKNPTAFYLCASSIDDPNTGELFFGEGSRLTVL.